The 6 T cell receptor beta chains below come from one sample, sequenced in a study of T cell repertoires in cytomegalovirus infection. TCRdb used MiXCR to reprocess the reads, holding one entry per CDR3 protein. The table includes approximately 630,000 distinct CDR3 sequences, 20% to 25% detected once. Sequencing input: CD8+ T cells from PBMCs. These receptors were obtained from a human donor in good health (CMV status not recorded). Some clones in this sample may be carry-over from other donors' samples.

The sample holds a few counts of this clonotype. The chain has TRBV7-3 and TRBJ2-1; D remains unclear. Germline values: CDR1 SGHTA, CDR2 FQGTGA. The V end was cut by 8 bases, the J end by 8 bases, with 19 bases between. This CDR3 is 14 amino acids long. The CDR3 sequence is CASSDGFGVDEQFF. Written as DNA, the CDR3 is TGTGCCAGCTCCGACGGATTTGGGGTAGATGAGCAGTTCTTC.

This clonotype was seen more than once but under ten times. CDR3 DNA: TGCGCCAGCAGCTTGTCTGTGGAGTGGGGCCTGAACACTGAAGCTTTCTTT. This gives the protein CASSLSVEWGLNTEAFF. This chain uses TRBV5-1 with TRBJ1-1; a weak D match, TRBD1 (5 bases). Looked up from germline, CDR1 is SGHRS and CDR2 is YFSETQ. There are 17 residues in the CDR3. Between the trimmed V and J ends, which lost 1 base and 0 bases, there was a span of 16 bases. The full variable domain, rest sourced from reference TRBV5-1 and TRBJ1-1, is KAGVTQTPRYLIKTRGQQVTLSCSPISGHRSVSWYQQTPGQGLQFLFEYFSETQRNKGNFPGRFSGRQFSNSRSEMNVSTLELGDSALYLCASSLSVEWGLNTEAFFGQGTRLTVV.

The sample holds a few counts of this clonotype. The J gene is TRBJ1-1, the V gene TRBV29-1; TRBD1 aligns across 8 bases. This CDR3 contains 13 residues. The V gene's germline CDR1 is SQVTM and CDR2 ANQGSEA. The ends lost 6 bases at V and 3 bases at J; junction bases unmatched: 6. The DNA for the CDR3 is TGCAGCGTGCAGACAGGGGATTACACTGAAGCTTTCTTT. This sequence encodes CSVQTGDYTEAFF.

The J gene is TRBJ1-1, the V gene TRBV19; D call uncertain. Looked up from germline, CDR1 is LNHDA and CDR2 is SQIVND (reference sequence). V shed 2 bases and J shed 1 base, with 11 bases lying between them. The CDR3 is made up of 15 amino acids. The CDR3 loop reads CASSILDRGNTEAFF. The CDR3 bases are TGTGCCAGTAGTATATTAGACCGGGGGAACACTGAAGCTTTCTTT.

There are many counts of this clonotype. CDR3 in amino acids: CASSFFRLATGELFF. The CDR3 DNA follows: TGTGCCAGCAGCTTTTTTCGACTAGCGACCGGGGAGCTGTTTTTT. The chain uses TRBV7-2 and TRBJ2-2, with 8 bases matching TRBD2. V shed 3 bases, J shed 5 bases, and the junction held 5 bases outside the gene matches. The CDR3 is made up of 15 amino acids. Germline values: CDR1 SGHTA, CDR2 FQGNSA.

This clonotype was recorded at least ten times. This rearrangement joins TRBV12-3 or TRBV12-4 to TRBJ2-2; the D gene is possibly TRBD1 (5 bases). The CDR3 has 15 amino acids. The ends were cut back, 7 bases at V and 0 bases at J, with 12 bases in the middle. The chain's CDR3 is CASIGAGPNTGELFF. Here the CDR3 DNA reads TGTGCCAGCATTGGGGCAGGGCCGAACACCGGGGAGCTGTTTTTT.